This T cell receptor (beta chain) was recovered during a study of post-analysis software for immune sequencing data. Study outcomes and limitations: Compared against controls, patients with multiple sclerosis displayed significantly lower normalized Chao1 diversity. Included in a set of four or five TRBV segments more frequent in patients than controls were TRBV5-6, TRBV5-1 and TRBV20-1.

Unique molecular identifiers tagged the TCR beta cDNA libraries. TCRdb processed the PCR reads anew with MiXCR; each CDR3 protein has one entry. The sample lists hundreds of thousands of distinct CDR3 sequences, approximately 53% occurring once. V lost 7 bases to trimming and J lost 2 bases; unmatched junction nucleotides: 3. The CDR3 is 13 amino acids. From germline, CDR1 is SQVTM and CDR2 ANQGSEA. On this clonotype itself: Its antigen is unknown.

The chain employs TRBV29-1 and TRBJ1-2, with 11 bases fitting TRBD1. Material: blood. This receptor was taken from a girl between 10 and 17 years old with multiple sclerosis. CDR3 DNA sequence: TGCAGCGGTGGACAGGGGGCGAACTATGGCTACACCTTC. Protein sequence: CSGGQGANYGYTF. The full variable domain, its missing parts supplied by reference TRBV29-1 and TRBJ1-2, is SAVISQKPSRDICQRGTSLTIQCQVDSQVTMMFWYRQQPGQSLTLIATANQGSEATYESGFVIDKFPISRPNLTFSTLTVSNMSPEDSSIYLCSGGQGANYGYTFGSGTRLTVV.